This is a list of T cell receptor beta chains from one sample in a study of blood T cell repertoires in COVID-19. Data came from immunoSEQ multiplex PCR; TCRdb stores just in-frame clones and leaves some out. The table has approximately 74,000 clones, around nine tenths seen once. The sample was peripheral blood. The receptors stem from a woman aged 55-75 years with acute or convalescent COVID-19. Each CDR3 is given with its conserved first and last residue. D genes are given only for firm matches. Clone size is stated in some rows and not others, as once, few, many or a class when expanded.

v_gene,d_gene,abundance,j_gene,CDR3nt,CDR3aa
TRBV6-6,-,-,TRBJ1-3,TGTGCCAGCAGTGACCCCCGGAGCTCTGGAAACACCATATATTTT,CASSDPRSSGNTIYF
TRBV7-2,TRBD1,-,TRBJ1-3,TGTGCCAGCAGCTTACAGGCACGGACAGGGAGCATTGGAAACACCATATATTTT,CASSLQARTGSIGNTIYF
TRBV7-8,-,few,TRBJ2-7,TGTGCCAGCAGCTTAGTTTTCGGGGGTTACTACGAGCAGTACTTC,CASSLVFGGYYEQYF
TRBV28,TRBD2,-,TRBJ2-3,TGTGCCAGCAGTTTACGGACTAGCGGGAGGGCGCTGACAGATACGCAGTATTTT,CASSLRTSGRALTDTQYF
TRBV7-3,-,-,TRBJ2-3,TGTGCCAGCAGCTTACGACTAGGTGGGGGAGATACGCAGTATTTT,CASSLRLGGGDTQYF
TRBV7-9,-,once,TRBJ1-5,TGTGCCAGCAGCTTGTGGGGGGACCAGCCCCAGCATTTT,CASSLWGDQPQHF
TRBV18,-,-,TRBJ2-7,TGTGCCAGCTCACCACCCAGCTCCTACGAGCAGTACTTC,CASSPPSSYEQYF
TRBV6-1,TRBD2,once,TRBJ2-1,TGTGCCAGCAGTGAACAGAGACTAGCGGGGCCGATGGATGAGCAGTTCTTC,CASSEQRLAGPMDEQFF
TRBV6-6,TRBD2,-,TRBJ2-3,TGTGCCACGTGCGAAGGGCTAGCGGGGACTAGGTCCTATTTT,CATCEGLAGTRSYF
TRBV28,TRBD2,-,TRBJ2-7,TGTGCCAGCGGACGTTGGGGGGGACTAGCGGTGACTAACTCCTACGAGCAGTACTTC,CASGRWGGLAVTNSYEQYF
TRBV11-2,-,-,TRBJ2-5,TGTGCCAGCAGCTTCGTTGAGGGAGAGACCCAGTACTTC,CASSFVEGETQYF
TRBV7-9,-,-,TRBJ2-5,TGTGCCAGCAGCCGGGAGACCCAGTACTTC,CASSRETQYF
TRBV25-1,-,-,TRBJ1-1,TGTGCCAGCAGTGAGGCGGGCTTAGGAGATAACACTGAAGCTTTCTTT,CASSEAGLGDNTEAFF
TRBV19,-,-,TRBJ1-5,TGTGCCAGTAGTGGACGGAGGGCAAATCAGCCCCAGCATTTT,CASSGRRANQPQHF
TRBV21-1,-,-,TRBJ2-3,TGTGCCAGCAGCAAAAGGTGGCAGGGGGTCACAGATACGCAGTATTTT,CASSKRWQGVTDTQYF
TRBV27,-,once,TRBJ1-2,TGTGCCAGCAGGCCCCAGGAGGACTATGGCTACACCTTC,CASRPQEDYGYTF
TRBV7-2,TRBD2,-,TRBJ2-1,TGTGCCAGCAGCTTAGCGGGGACTAGGAATGAGCAGTTCTTC,CASSLAGTRNEQFF
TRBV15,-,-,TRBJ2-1,TGTGCCACCAGCAGAGATACCCGCCAAGTCGGCTACAATGAGCAGTTCTTC,CATSRDTRQVGYNEQFF
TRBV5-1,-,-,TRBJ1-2,TGCGCCAGCAGCCAGGTGGTGGGTTCTAACTATGGCTACACCTTC,CASSQVVGSNYGYTF
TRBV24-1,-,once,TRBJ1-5,TGTGCCACCAGTGATTTGCAGGGCAATCAGCCCCAGCATTTT,CATSDLQGNQPQHF
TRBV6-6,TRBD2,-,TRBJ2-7,TGTGCCAGCAGACGAAGCGCTGGTAGCGGGGGCCGCTATGACGAGCAGTACTTC,CASRRSAGSGGRYDEQYF
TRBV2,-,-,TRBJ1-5,TGTGCCAGCAGTGAAGGGGGACCCATGACAGGCTGGGTTCAGCCCCAGCATTTT,CASSEGGPMTGWVQPQHF
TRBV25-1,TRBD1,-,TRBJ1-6,TGTGCCAGCAGTGAAGGACAGGGCACCTTTAATTCACCCCTCCACTTT,CASSEGQGTFNSPLHF
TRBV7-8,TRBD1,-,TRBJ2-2,TGTGCCAGCAGCTTTAGCAGGACAGGGGGTGGAATAAGGACCGGGGAGCTGTTTTTT,CASSFSRTGGGIRTGELFF
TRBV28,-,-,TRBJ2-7,TGTGCCAGCAGTCTGGGCGGCAGGGGTGGTAGTGGCGAGCAGTACTTC,CASSLGGRGGSGEQYF
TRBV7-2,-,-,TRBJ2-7,TGTGCCAGCAGCCATGGCGGGGTACGTTCCTACGAGCAGTACTTC,CASSHGGVRSYEQYF
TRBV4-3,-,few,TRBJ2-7,TGCGCCAGCAGCCAAGGTGTCCCGAGCTACGAGCAGTACTTC,CASSQGVPSYEQYF
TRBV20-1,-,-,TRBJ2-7,TGCAGTGCTCCCAGGTCCCACGAGCAGTACTTC,CSAPRSHEQYF
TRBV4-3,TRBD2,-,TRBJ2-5,TGCGCCAGCAGCCAACTAGCGGGGCAAGAGACCCAGTACTTC,CASSQLAGQETQYF
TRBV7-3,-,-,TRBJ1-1,TGTGCCAGCAGCTTACACCAGGGGAACACTGAAGCTTTCTTT,CASSLHQGNTEAFF
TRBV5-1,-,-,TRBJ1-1,TGCGCCAGCAGCTTGGTGGGGGGGGCGAACACTGAAGCTTTCTTT,CASSLVGGANTEAFF
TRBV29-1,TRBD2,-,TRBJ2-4,TGCAGCGGCGGCGGGGGGGGCCCCAAAAACATTCAGTACTTC,CSGGGGGPKNIQYF
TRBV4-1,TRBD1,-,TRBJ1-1,TGCGCCAGCAGCCCCCTCTTTGGACAGGGAGCAATCGAAGCTTTCTTT,CASSPLFGQGAIEAFF
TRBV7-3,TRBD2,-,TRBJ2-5,TGTGCCAGCAGCGCCGGGACTAGCGGGAGGGCCGGGGAGACCCAGTACTTC,CASSAGTSGRAGETQYF
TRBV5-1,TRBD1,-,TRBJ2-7,TGCGCCAGCAGCTTGTCACAGGGGGCCTACTACGAGCAGTACTTC,CASSLSQGAYYEQYF
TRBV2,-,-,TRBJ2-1,TGTGCCAGCAGTGAGAGGATAGCGGCGTCCTCCTACAATGAGCAGTTCTTC,CASSERIAASSYNEQFF
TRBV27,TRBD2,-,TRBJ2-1,TGTGCCAGCAGTTTCACTAGCGGGAGCTCCTACAATGAGCAGTTCTTC,CASSFTSGSSYNEQFF
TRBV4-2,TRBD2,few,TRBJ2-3,TGTGCCAGCAGCCAAGGTGGGACTAGCAGTACAGATACGCAGTATTTT,CASSQGGTSSTDTQYF
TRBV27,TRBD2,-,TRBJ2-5,TGTGCCAGCAGCCGCGGGACTAGCGGGAGAGCCTCCCAAGAGACCCAGTACTTC,CASSRGTSGRASQETQYF
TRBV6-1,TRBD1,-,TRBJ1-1,TGTGCCAGCAGTGATGGGACAGGGGGGAACACTGAAGCTTTCTTT,CASSDGTGGNTEAFF
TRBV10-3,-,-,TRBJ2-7,TGTGCCATCAGTGTAACAGGGTCGGCCGAGCAGTACTTC,CAISVTGSAEQYF
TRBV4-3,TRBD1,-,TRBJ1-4,TGCGCCAGCAGCCAAGGACAGGGGGGTGAAAAACTGTTTTTT,CASSQGQGGEKLFF
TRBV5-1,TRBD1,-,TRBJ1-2,TGCGCCAGCAGCTTACAAGGGGGCGATGGCTACACCTTC,CASSLQGGDGYTF
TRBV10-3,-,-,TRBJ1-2,TGTGCCATCAGTGAGTCGACCGGAGCTAACTATGGCTACACCTTC,CAISESTGANYGYTF
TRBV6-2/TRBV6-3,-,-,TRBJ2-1,TGTGCCAGCAGTAGAGGCTCCTACAATGAGCAGTTCTTC,CASSRGSYNEQFF
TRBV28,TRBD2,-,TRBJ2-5,TGTGCCAGCCCACCGGGTGGGCTAGCGGGAATCCAAGAGACCCAGTACTTC,CASPPGGLAGIQETQYF
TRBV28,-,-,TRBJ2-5,TGTGCCAGCACCCACCCGGGGAACCAAGAGACCCAGTACTTC,CASTHPGNQETQYF
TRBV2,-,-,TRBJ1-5,TGTGCCAGCAGTCTGGCAGGGAATCAGCCCCAGCATTTT,CASSLAGNQPQHF
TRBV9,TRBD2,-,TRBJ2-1,TGTGCCAGCAGCGTAGCAGCGGGGGGTGGTGATGAGCAGTTCTTC,CASSVAAGGGDEQFF
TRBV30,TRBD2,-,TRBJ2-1,TGTGCCTGGAGTGGGACTAGCGATGAGCAGTTCTTC,CAWSGTSDEQFF
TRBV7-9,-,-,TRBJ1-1,TGTGCCAGCAGCTGGGGGCCCGACAGCGGGGGCACTGAAGCTTTCTTT,CASSWGPDSGGTEAFF
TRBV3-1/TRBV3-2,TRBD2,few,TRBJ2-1,TGTGCCAGCGGCCGACGACTAGCGGTATCGGAGCAGTTCTTC,CASGRRLAVSEQFF
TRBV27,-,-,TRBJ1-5,TGTGCCAGCAGTTCGTTGAGAACAGGCGGTTATAGCAATCAGCCCCAGCATTTT,CASSSLRTGGYSNQPQHF
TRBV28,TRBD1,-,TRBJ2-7,TGTGCCAGCAGCCAACAGGGGAGCTCCTACGAGCAGTACTTC,CASSQQGSSYEQYF